Below, one T cell receptor (beta chain) is given with its context. This entry comes from a study of T cell changes during pregnancy in multiple sclerosis. Trimming cost V 4 bases and J 4 bases, with 10 bases left between them. Germline CDR1 and CDR2: SNHLY and FYNNEI. The CDR3 is 13 residues long. Data came from immunoSEQ multiplex PCR; TCRdb stores just in-frame clones and leaves some out. The sample consists of just over 40,000 clones, about 87% of them appearing once. The sample was peripheral blood, taken in the first trimester of pregnancy. The TCR was taken from a female donor in good health, enrolled as a control in a pregnancy study. The rearrangement joins TRBV2 to TRBJ1-2, with D perhaps TRBD1 (5 bases). CDR3 sequence (DNA): TGTGCCAGCAGTGGACGGCAGGGCTATGGCTACACCTTC. The encoded protein is CASSGRQGYGYTF.